Below are 2 T cell receptor beta chains sequenced from a single sample in a study of quantifying T cell responses using KT2 cells. At the level of the study: TCR alpha and beta constant-region primers primed reverse transcription of RNA.

An oligo carrying a UMI was ligated to the cDNA 3' end. The first PCR ran 4 to 5 cycles with an equimolar RC1.1 and RC1.2 beta primer mix. TCRdb itself ran the UMI-ligation and nested PCR reads through MiXCR, one entry per CDR3 protein. Here the sample spans roughly 51,000 distinct CDR3 sequences, roughly an eighth being singletons. The sample was PBMCs spiked with cells of the T cell clone KT2. The source of these receptors is a human donor.

The chain recombines TRBV5-6 with TRBJ2-1; D is ambiguous. Trimming took 1 base from V and 7 from J, leaving 3 bases between them. CDR3 length: 11 residues. Germline V gene lookup returns CDR1 SGHDT and CDR2 YYEEEE. CDR3 DNA: TGTGCCAGCAGCTTGAGTAATGAGCAGTTCTTC. It codes for CASSLSNEQFF.

This clonotype was seen a few times. The rearrangement joins TRBV29-1 to TRBJ2-1; 9 nucleotides align to TRBD2. CDR1 and CDR2 from the germline V gene are SQVTM and ANQGSEA. This CDR3 comprises 14 residues. With V trimmed by 6 bases and J by 3 bases, 6 bases remained unmatched. The DNA for the CDR3 is TGCAGCGTCACTAAAGCGGGGGGCTACAATGAGCAGTTCTTC. It codes for CSVTKAGGYNEQFF.